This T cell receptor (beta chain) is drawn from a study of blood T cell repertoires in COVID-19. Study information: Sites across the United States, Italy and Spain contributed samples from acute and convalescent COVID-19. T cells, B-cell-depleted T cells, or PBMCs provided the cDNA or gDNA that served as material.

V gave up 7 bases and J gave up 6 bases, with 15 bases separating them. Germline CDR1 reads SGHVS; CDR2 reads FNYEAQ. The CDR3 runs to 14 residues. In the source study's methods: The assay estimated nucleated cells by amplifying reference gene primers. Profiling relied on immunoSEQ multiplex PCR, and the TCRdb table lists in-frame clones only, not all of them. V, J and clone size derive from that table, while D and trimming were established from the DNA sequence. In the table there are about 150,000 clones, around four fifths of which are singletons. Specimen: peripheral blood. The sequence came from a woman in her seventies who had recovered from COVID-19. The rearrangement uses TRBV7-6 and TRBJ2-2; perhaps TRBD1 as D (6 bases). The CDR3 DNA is TGTGCCAGCACCCTGGCTGGGGGCGCCGGGGAGCTGTTTTTT. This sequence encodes CASTLAGGAGELFF.